The sequence of this T cell receptor (beta chain) was determined in a study of cytomegalovirus exposure and HLA in healthy donors (dated by TCRdb to 2015 to 2018). Regarding the study in general: In an earlier analysis of around 540 of the donors, 276 Gb of sequence data and roughly 100 million unique TCR beta sequences from roughly 200 million T cells were reported. In the later analysis, no new phenotypic data were used to find candidate immune exposures; instead, reliance was placed on TCR beta sequences and their occurrence across donors. The T cell repertoires of 550 to 850 subjects were profiled by immunosequencing and related to cytomegalovirus serostatus. To decide whether each TCR beta V gene segment behaved as functional or pseudogenic, an earlier analysis of 587 of the donors relied on high-throughput TCR beta sequencing. The genetic ancestry cluster associated with self-reported Caucasian donors included about four fifths of the roughly 390 genotyped donors. Donor age, sex, ethnicity and CMV serostatus were compiled alongside the repertoire data. In a later genetic analysis, genome-wide SNP genotypes for about 55% of the 666 donors were used, and that subset was treated as a discovery cohort. To study patterns of TCR occurrence, a later analysis re-analyzed previously published TCR beta repertoires from several hundred donors and added high-resolution HLA genotyping. Among around 400 genotyped donors of the cohort, an average of approximately 200,000 unique TCR beta nucleotide sequences was sequenced per donor, of which about 18% were non-productive. To predict cytomegalovirus infection status, the study combined high-throughput TCR immunosequencing, statistical association of individual TCRs with disease status, and machine learning. The number of donors typed differed by locus, with 629-630 for A, B, C, DRB1 and DQB1, roughly 520 for DQA1, 600 to 610 for DPA1, and approximately 470 for DPB1. Every repertoire in the discovery cohort had been generated on one and the same sequencing platform. The aim of the study was to test whether cataloging public T cell receptors could identify signatures of past pathogen exposure. A separate validation cohort of roughly 130 different subjects was used in addition to the approximately 640-subject first cohort. Because of strong linkage in the cohort, roughly five DR-DQ haplotypes were treated as single units for association and clustering. About 280 gigabases of sequencing data and tens of millions of unique TCR sequences were included in an early release covering about 600 HLA-typed donors. HLA typing covered class I and class II loci at four-digit resolution. What the authors observed across the whole study: The classifier was reported to diagnose cytomegalovirus status with high specificity and sensitivity in both the original and validation cohorts. In an earlier analysis of some 500 of the donors, most TCR beta V segments appeared in productive rearrangements about 87% or about 30% of the time, broadly matching IMGT annotations. The study listed 150 to 200 TCR beta chains as associated with cytomegalovirus. Correlated functional status among segregating V segments might be attributable to linkage disequilibrium, but an unknown experimental factor could not be ruled out. Most TCR sequences were observed very rarely across donors, whereas some public TCRs were present in many individuals. The only immune exposure information available for the cohort was CMV serostatus. A later analysis found that most CMV-associated TCR beta chains appeared HLA-restricted, with HLA associations seemingly driven largely by CMV exposure. Some IMGT-functional V segments, including TRBV6-2 and TRBV6-3, could not be distinguished by the 87-base-pair reads and were therefore excluded. The cohort was sequenced for TCR beta chains only, and without alpha or paired-chain data the features that could be detected were limited. In a later genetic analysis, a missense DCLRE1C variant was associated with V-gene and J-gene trimming of TCR beta chains, and the association was replicated in an independent cohort. According to a later analysis, parvovirus B19, influenza, CMV and Epstein-Barr virus appeared linked to several top co-occurrence clusters. A later analysis found that HLA-associated TCR beta chains were more clonally expanded and had lower generation probabilities than equally common non-associated chains. A further reported finding was that TCR beta sequences accurately predicted the HLA-A and HLA-B alleles for most subjects in the first cohort. Sequencing depth was assumed to be roughly uniform across donors in the presence/absence analyses, though that assumption may not hold. The authors suggested that the approach could potentially be extended to other disease states and immunological phenotypes. Because counts were too low, more than 15 rarely observed V segments, including chromosome 9 orphons, were excluded from the earlier analysis of around 640 of the donors. HLA typing was unavailable for some donors at each locus, so association tests used only the typed subset. A cluster of highly shared sequence variants was judged likely to be a technical artifact of the sequencing pipeline. When HLA alleles, especially DR and DQ, strongly co-occurred, attributing TCR associations to individual alleles was difficult. According to a later analysis, TCR association rates differed among HLA loci, with DRB1 alleles showing the most associated TCRs and HLA-C alleles showing the fewest. A later analysis associated about 17,000 TCR beta sequences with specific HLA alleles at a false discovery rate of 0.05. Compared with the 666-donor mean, donors in an Asian-associated ancestry cluster had fewer N-insertions in productive TCRs, according to a later genetic analysis. A few of the identified cytomegalovirus-associated TCR beta chains were confirmed in vitro to be specific for cytomegalovirus antigens.

The cohort consisted of fewer than 700 healthy bone marrow donors. Cohort members were all nominally healthy when sampled, although unrecorded immune exposures were likely present. The donor was CMV seronegative and was included in the group of approximately 350 seronegative cohort members. Every donor gave a peripheral blood sample, and the peripheral blood mononuclear cells from that sample were used for TCR beta sequencing. Genomic DNA extraction from the blood cell samples was performed with the Qiagen DNeasy Blood Extraction Kit. As for this clone: Its antigen is not yet known. Base qualities are missing; no much larger clone stands one base away.

The library was produced with the immunoSEQ multiplex PCR assay. A mixture of 60 forward primers for TCR Vbeta segments and 13 reverse primers for TCR Jbeta segments was used in the multiplex PCR. The CDR3 region of rearranged TCR beta genes was amplified from genomic DNA by a multiplex PCR assay. The Illumina HiSeq System was used to sequence the amplified TCR beta libraries as 87-base-pair reads. Per the source publication's procedure: A later analysis counted about 80 million unique TCR beta chains across the 550 to 700 repertoires, and some 12 million of these chains were shared by at least two donors. A nearest-neighbor algorithm error-corrected the raw reads and collapsed the reads into unique sequences, merging closely related sequences to remove PCR and sequencing errors. Alignment of CDR3 sequences to IMGT reference sequences was used to assign V, D and J gene segments. For a sequence to be retained, a match of at least six nucleotides to both a V gene segment and a J gene segment was required. Rearrangements were classified as productive when the CDR3 lacked stop codons and remained in frame with V and J, and all other rearrangements were classified as non-productive. Following IMGT convention, CDR3 was defined as the stretch from the second conserved V-encoded cysteine up to the conserved J-encoded phenylalanine. The earlier analysis of 500 to 650 of the donors excluded any sequence lacking an unambiguous match to a single V gene segment. An earlier analysis of 587 of the donors called V segments functional above 56.7% productive rearrangements and segregating when the between-donor standard deviation exceeded 5%. A statistical classification framework was built to diagnose cytomegalovirus status from the catalog of TCR beta chain sequences. In a later analysis, V and J genes were assigned by comparing TCR nucleotide sequences against IMGT/GENE-DB human TR gene sequences. The TCRdist pipeline was used in a later analysis to assign CDR3 sequences and most-parsimonious VDJ recombination scenarios. In a later analysis, each TCR beta chain was defined by its CDR3 amino acid sequence together with its V-gene family, and reads lacking a unique V-gene family were excluded. As a way to deal with suspected cross-contamination and a sequencing artifact, a later analysis dropped over 550 nucleotide sequences that were highly shared and had low generation probability. In a later analysis, a clonal expansion index for each public chain was calculated from normalized within-repertoire ranks of inferred template counts. In a later analysis, generation probabilities were computed with a VDJ recombination model fitted to out-of-frame rearrangements, and the resulting probabilities were checked against IGoR. In a later analysis, hypergeometric tests were used to score TCR-TCR, TCR-HLA and TCR-CMV co-occurrence, with a repertoire-size bias correction applied to TCR pairs. A later analysis estimated false discovery rates by permuting HLA or CMV assignments 20 times. In a later analysis, co-occurring TCRs were grouped with DBSCAN, and TCRdist sequence similarity was added when clustering was performed within HLA-allele-positive subsets. Repertoires with fewer than 30,000 or more than 120,000 public chains, plus five repertoires with anomalous nucleotide sharing, were excluded from co-occurrence clustering. Here the immuneACCESS table is served through TCRdb, limited to in-frame sequences with V and J called. Missing clones are a known gap in these copies; in checked studies unresolved V genes cover under half, and the rest lacks a known reason. D and trimming were read from the DNA, whereas the V and J calls and clone size are those reported in that table. Across this sample there are 170,000 or so clones, with approximately 80% seen only once. In total, the top ten clones hold roughly 5% of the sample.

Including cysteine and phenylalanine, the CDR3 has 16 amino acids. The only DNA kept is the CDR3, 48 bases in frame from the first base. In the germline V gene, CDR1 corresponds to SGHDT and CDR2 to YYEEEE. Trimming leaves V shorter by 2 bases and J shorter by 2 bases, with the junction holding 9 bases beyond the gene matches. Material for sequencing was PBMCs. In this chain, TRBV5-6 is recombined with TRBJ2-7; 8 of the junction bases match TRBD2. This TCR derives from a man between 18 and 35 years old in good health and CMV-seronegative. The DNA sequence is given as TGTGCCAGCAGCTTAGGTGGTCGGGGGGGGACCTACGAGCAGTACTTC. It translates to CASSLGGRGGTYEQYF.